The 11 T cell receptor beta chains listed next were all sequenced from one sample in a study of blood T cell repertoires in COVID-19. Assay used: immunoSEQ multiplex PCR; TCRdb lists only in-frame clones, some missing. The repertoire has about 80,000 clones, around 82% of them found once; the top ten carry about 42%. The sequencing sample was made of peripheral blood. The receptor source for this set is a man older than 75 with active or convalescent COVID-19.

V gene TRBV6-5 combines with J gene TRBJ1-2, with TRBD1 matching over 7 bases. Germline CDR1 is MNHEY and CDR2 is SVGAGI. Trimming took 5 bases from V and 5 from J; bases not matched to a gene: 11. This CDR3 is 15 amino acids long. CDR3 sequence reads: CASSRTGSTSYGYTF. CDR3 in DNA: TGTGCCAGCAGTCGGACAGGTTCGACCTCTTATGGCTACACCTTC.

This clone has more than one count but fewer than ten. In DNA, the CDR3 is TGTGCCAGCAGCTTACACGACAGGCGCCGGCTCTTTACCCAAGAGACCCAGTACTTC. It translates to CASSLHDRRRLFTQETQYF. V usage is TRBV5-6 and J usage is TRBJ2-5; D might be TRBD1 (6 bases). This CDR3 has 19 residues. Germline assignment: CDR1 SGHDT and CDR2 YYEEEE. V was clipped by 2 bases and J by 1 base, with 24 bases between them.

The rearrangement uses TRBV27 and TRBJ1-5, with D unclear. The CDR3 length is 13 residues. Germline V lookup: CDR1 MNHEY, CDR2 SMNVEV (reference sequence). Trimming pared 6 bases from V and 1 base from J, leaving 7 bases between. The CDR3, as DNA: TGTGCCAGCAGGGCTTTAAGCAATCAGCCCCAGCATTTT. Amino acid sequence: CASRALSNQPQHF.

The CDR3 coding sequence is TGTGCCAGTAGTATAGATCCGGCAGGGGGCGGGATGACAGATACGCAGTATTTT. Protein sequence: CASSIDPAGGGMTDTQYF. The J gene is TRBJ2-3, the V gene TRBV19, with 8 bases fitting TRBD1. V gave up 0 bases and J gave up 3 bases; unmatched junction bases: 11. Germline CDR1 is LNHDA and CDR2 is SQIVND (reference sequence). The CDR3 consists of 18 residues.

The chain joins TRBV9 to TRBJ1-3; D not resolved. Per the germline V gene, CDR1 is SGDLS and CDR2 is YYNGEE. The CDR3 covers 14 residues. Deletions cut 3 bases from V and 0 bases from J, with 7 bases between. Here the CDR3 reads CASSEQLSGNTIYF. In DNA, the CDR3 is TGTGCCAGCAGCGAACAGCTCTCTGGAAACACCATATATTTT.

The chain combines TRBV7-2 with TRBJ2-7; 14 nucleotides line up with TRBD2. Germline V gives CDR1 SGHTA, CDR2 FQGNSA. CDR3 size: 16 residues. J lost 7 bases, V lost 4 bases, and 9 bases had no gene match. CDR3 residues: CASSYAGTSGSDEQYF. The CDR3 DNA follows: TGTGCCAGCAGCTACGCCGGGACTAGCGGGAGTGATGAGCAGTACTTC. The entire variable domain, with the rest obtained from reference TRBV7-2 and TRBJ2-7, is as follows: GAGVSQSPSNKVTEKGKDVELRCDPISGHTALYWYRQSLGQGLEFLIYFQGNSAPDKSGLPSDRFSAERTGGSVSTLTIQRTQQEDSAVYLCASSYAGTSGSDEQYFGPGTRLTVT.

The rearrangement joins TRBV29-1 to TRBJ1-3; TRBD1 aligns across 7 bases. The ends lost 4 bases at V and 4 bases at J; junction bases unmatched: 4. This CDR3 is 13 amino acids long. Germline V lookup: CDR1 SQVTM, CDR2 ANQGSEA. In DNA form, the CDR3 reads TGCAGCGTTGTAGGGACAGAAGGAAACACCATATATTTT. It codes for CSVVGTEGNTIYF.

This sequence joins TRBV7-9 and TRBJ2-5; a possible D gene is TRBD1 (6 bases). CDR1 SEHNR and CDR2 FQNEAQ come from the germline V gene (reference sequence). The CDR3 has 15 residues. V was clipped by 1 base and J by 5 bases, with 14 bases between them. The CDR3: CASSLVGTWVETQYF. For the CDR3, the DNA is TGTGCCAGCAGCTTAGTTGGGACATGGGTCGAGACCCAGTACTTC.

The gene calls are TRBV4-3 and TRBJ2-1; 11 nucleotides match TRBD2. Germline V gives CDR1 LGHNA, CDR2 YSLEER. The ends lost 1 base at V and 0 bases at J; junction bases unmatched: 5. This CDR3 region has 18 residues. CDR3 region: CASSQASGRSHSYNEQFF. CDR3 coding DNA: TGCGCCAGCAGCCAAGCTAGCGGGAGGTCCCACTCCTACAATGAGCAGTTCTTC.

The chain is built from TRBV5-6 and TRBJ2-1, with 7 bases lining up with TRBD2. The trim removed 3 bases at V and 3 bases at J, leaving 12 bases unmatched. The germline V gene encodes CDR1 SGHDT and CDR2 YYEEEE. The CDR3 is 17 amino acids. CDR3 sequence: CASSWGLIGLGYNEQFF. The CDR3 DNA follows: TGTGCCAGCAGCTGGGGTCTGATAGGACTAGGCTACAATGAGCAGTTCTTC.

The chain links TRBV7-6 to TRBJ1-1, with unresolved D. CDR1 is SGHVS and CDR2 is FNYEAQ in the germline V gene. V was cut by 1 base and J by 1 base, with 7 bases left in between. CDR3 size: 14 residues. The DNA for the CDR3 is TGTGCCAGCAGCTTAGTGGAGTGGAACACTGAAGCTTTCTTT. Residues: CASSLVEWNTEAFF.